This TCR beta chain was captured in a study of technical replicates of blood from a few donors. This CDR3 spans 14 amino acids. V gave up 0 bases and J gave up 0 bases, with 8 bases separating them. Germline loops: CDR1 GTSNPN, CDR2 SVGIG (reference sequence). Sequencing used immunoSEQ multiplex PCR; TCRdb keeps in-frame clones, though not all of them. Of about 87,000 clones in the sample, about 95% were seen once. The sequence derives from a human donor in good health. Sequenced input: T cells isolated from PBMCs. The chain employs TRBV30 and TRBJ1-1, with D possibly being TRBD1 (5 bases). The CDR3 bases are TGTGCCTGGAGTGTGGGGCGTATGAACACTGAAGCTTTCTTT. Translated, it gives CAWSVGRMNTEAFF.